These 21 T cell receptor beta chains originate from one sample sequenced in a study of cytomegalovirus exposure and HLA in healthy donors. A multiplex PCR was run with 60 Vbeta primers and 13 Jbeta primers. The repertoire was sequenced with immunoSEQ multiplex PCR; TCRdb's copy has only in-frame clones and lacks some. The sample includes over 150,000 clones, approximately 77% of them seen just once. The sample was PBMCs. The receptors shown here come from a man aged 50-59 years in good health and CMV-seropositive.

This chain uses TRBV18 with TRBJ2-3; 10 nucleotides align to TRBD1. The germline V gene encodes CDR1 KGHSH and CDR2 LQKENI. The V segment lost 4 bases and the J segment 2 bases; nucleotides outside the gene matches: 3. The CDR3 spans 15 residues. DNA for the CDR3: TGTGCCAGCTCACAGGGACAGGGGTACACAGATACGCAGTATTTT. This sequence encodes CASSQGQGYTDTQYF. Based on the CDR3 plus reference TRBV18 and TRBJ2-3, the full variable domain is NAGVMQNPRHLVRRRGQEARLRCSPMKGHSHVYWYRQLPEEGLKFMVYLQKENIIDESGMPKERFSAEFPKEGPSILRIQQVVRGDSAAYFCASSQGQGYTDTQYFGPGTRLTVL.

The rearrangement uses TRBV7-9 and TRBJ1-5; possibly TRBD1 for D (5 bases). The CDR3 covers 13 residues. The germline V gene encodes CDR1 SEHNR and CDR2 FQNEAQ (reference sequence). V was cut by 6 bases and J by 3 bases, with 9 bases left in between. The CDR3 here is CASSRGFNQPQHF. The CDR3 region has the DNA TGTGCCAGCAGTCGGGGGTTCAATCAGCCCCAGCATTTT.

The sample holds one count of this clone. The chain couples TRBV28 to TRBJ2-1; perhaps TRBD1 as D (6 bases). V was shortened by 4 bases and J by 6 bases, with 16 bases between the two germline ends. Germline values: CDR1 MDHEN, CDR2 SYDVKM. The CDR3 loop spans 15 amino acids. The CDR3 bases are TGTGCCAGCAGTTCAGACAGGAACCCTTTCAATGAGCAGTTCTTC. Amino acid sequence: CASSSDRNPFNEQFF.

The chain has TRBV5-8 and TRBJ1-1, with D perhaps matching TRBD1 (5 bases). Trimming removed 4 bases at V and 3 bases at J, with 10 bases between. This CDR3 has 13 amino acids. Per the germline V gene, CDR1 is SGHTS and CDR2 is YDEGEE. DNA for the CDR3: TGTGCCAGCAGCAAACAGGCCTACACTGAAGCTTTCTTT. This translates into CASSKQAYTEAFF.

The chain joins TRBV4-3 to TRBJ2-3; 12 nucleotides line up with TRBD2. CDR3 length: 19 residues. Trimming took 0 bases from V and 0 from J; bases not matched to a gene: 7. Germline CDR1 and CDR2: LGHNA and YSLEER. The CDR3 spells CASSQDDPLAGGSTDTQYF. DNA of the CDR3: TGCGCCAGCAGCCAAGATGACCCTCTAGCGGGGGGGAGCACAGATACGCAGTATTTT.

V usage is TRBV15 and J usage is TRBJ2-3, with 11 nucleotides matching TRBD2. V gave up 5 bases and J gave up 0 bases; unmatched junction bases: 10. CDR1 is LNHNV, CDR2 YYDKDF, per germline (reference sequence). CDR3 length: 18 residues. The DNA for the CDR3 is TGTGCCACCAGCGGACGCGGGACTAGCGGTTATAGCACAGATACGCAGTATTTT. Amino acids: CATSGRGTSGYSTDTQYF.

The CDR3 DNA reads TGTGCCAGCAGCCTGAACACCGGGGAGCTGTTTTTT. Protein: CASSLNTGELFF. This chain links TRBV7-9 with TRBJ2-2; D unclear. The V gene lost 5 bases and the J gene lost 1 base, with 2 bases spanning the gap. The CDR3 is 12 residues long. Germline CDR1 SEHNR, CDR2 FQNEAQ (reference sequence).

This chain uses TRBV19 with TRBJ1-2; TRBD1 aligns across 10 bases. The ends lost 4 bases at V and 5 bases at J; junction bases unmatched: 10. Germline CDR1 is LNHDA and CDR2 is SQIVND (reference sequence). This CDR3 has 16 residues. The CDR3: CASSTAPRTGGYGYTF. For the CDR3, the DNA is TGTGCCAGTAGTACCGCTCCTAGGACAGGGGGTTATGGCTACACCTTC.

The V and J genes are TRBV6-1 and TRBJ1-1, with D hard to call. Germline V lookup: CDR1 MNHNS, CDR2 SASEGT. The CDR3 runs 13 residues. With 7 bases removed from V and 3 bases from J, the gap between germline ends came to 12 bases. The CDR3 loop is CASIFSGYTEAFF. In DNA form, the CDR3 reads TGTGCCAGCATCTTTTCGGGGTACACTGAAGCTTTCTTT.

The chain links TRBV5-1 to TRBJ2-3; TRBD1 aligns across 9 bases. The junction had 8 bases not matched to a gene; V was cut back by 7 bases and J by 2 bases. The germline V gene has CDR1 SGHRS and CDR2 YFSETQ. The CDR3 runs to 15 residues. Here the CDR3 reads CASRTGQGYTDTQYF. In DNA, the CDR3 is TGCGCCAGCCGTACGGGACAGGGATACACAGATACGCAGTATTTT.

The rearrangement links TRBV4-2 to TRBJ2-2, with 9 positions matching TRBD1. Germline values: CDR1 LGHNA, CDR2 YNFKEQ. This CDR3 has 15 amino acids. The J segment lost 5 bases and the V segment lost 2 bases, leaving 3 bases of the junction unmatched. CDR3 sequence (DNA): TGTGCCAGCAGCCAATTACAGGGGGCGACCGGGGAGCTGTTTTTT. Residues: CASSQLQGATGELFF.

The V and J genes are TRBV27 and TRBJ2-7; D is perhaps TRBD2 (5 bases). V lost 2 bases and J 3 bases, leaving 17 bases between the germline ends. The length of the CDR3 is 16 residues. CDR1 is MNHEY, CDR2 SMNVEV, per germline (reference sequence). The CDR3 protein is CASSLNPRSGGYEQYF. CDR3 nucleotides: TGTGCCAGCAGTTTAAATCCGCGATCCGGAGGCTACGAGCAGTACTTC.

The CDR3 region has the DNA TGTGCCAGCAGCACAGGGACATTACAGAATCAGCCCCAGCATTTT. The encoded protein is CASSTGTLQNQPQHF. The V gene is TRBV9, the J gene TRBJ1-5; a weak D match, TRBD1 (6 bases). The CDR3 is 15 amino acids. Germline V CDR1 and CDR2: SGDLS, YYNGEE. Trimming cost V 4 bases and J 4 bases, with 15 bases left between them. The entire variable domain, with the rest obtained from reference TRBV9 and TRBJ1-5, is as follows: DSGVTQTPKHLITATGQRVTLRCSPRSGDLSVYWYQQSLDQGLQFLIQYYNGEERAKGNILERFSAQQFPDLHSELNLSSLELGDSALYFCASSTGTLQNQPQHFGDGTRLSIL.

The chain joins TRBV5-6 to TRBJ2-7, with a weak D call TRBD2 (7 bases). V lost 6 bases to trimming and J lost 3 bases, with 16 bases between them. The CDR3 covers 14 residues. The V gene's germline CDR1 is SGHDT and CDR2 YYEEEE. CDR3 nucleotide sequence: TGTGCCAGCACCAGGGGCGGGGGTTACTACGAGCAGTACTTC. Protein product: CASTRGGGYYEQYF.

V gene TRBV29-1 combines with J gene TRBJ2-3; 7 bases agree with TRBD1. This CDR3 contains 13 residues. Germline V gives CDR1 SQVTM, CDR2 ANQGSEA. Unmatched junction bases numbered 5, after V lost 6 bases and J lost 2 bases. DNA of the CDR3: TGCAGCGTATCCGGGACAGACACAGATACGCAGTATTTT. Translated, it gives CSVSGTDTDTQYF.

This clone was seen a handful of times. This chain links TRBV18 with TRBJ1-1; D not certain. The CDR3 runs 13 residues. Germline loops: CDR1 KGHSH, CDR2 LQKENI. V was trimmed by 6 bases and J by 0 bases, leaving 8 bases between them. The DNA for the CDR3 is TGTGCCAGCTCTCAAGAGATGAACACTGAAGCTTTCTTT. Residues: CASSQEMNTEAFF.

The chain employs TRBV4-2 and TRBJ2-7; 9 bases are a match to TRBD1. The CDR3 consists of 15 residues. V was clipped by 1 base and J by 3 bases; unmatched bases: 4. Per germline, CDR1 LGHNA and CDR2 YNFKEQ. In DNA form, the CDR3 reads TGTGCCAGCAGCCAAGGGGCGGGACAGGGCTACGAGCAGTACTTC. Translation: CASSQGAGQGYEQYF.

V is TRBV10-3 and J is TRBJ2-1; D might be TRBD2 (5 bases). V lost 3 bases and J lost 6, with 15 bases in between. CDR1 and CDR2 (germline): ENHRY, SYGVKD. CDR3 length: 15 amino acids. The CDR3 loop reads CAISENGPSGNEQFF. The CDR3 bases are TGTGCCATCAGTGAAAATGGTCCGAGCGGCAATGAGCAGTTCTTC.

The chain employs TRBV2 and TRBJ1-6; the match to TRBD1 covers 7 bases. From germline, CDR1 is SNHLY and CDR2 FYNNEI. The CDR3 sequence is 14 residues long. With 4 bases clipped from V and 5 bases from J, the junction kept 2 bases outside the gene matches. The CDR3 DNA reads TGTGCCAGCAGTGGGGACAGCCATAATTCACCCCTCCACTTT. The encoded protein is CASSGDSHNSPLHF.

The CDR3 nucleotides read TGTGCCAGCAGTGATCAGGGGAGCTACTACGAGCAGTACTTC. As protein: CASSDQGSYYEQYF. The V gene is TRBV6-5, the J gene TRBJ2-7; a possible D gene is TRBD1 (6 bases). From germline, CDR1 is MNHEY and CDR2 SVGAGI. Trimming took 5 bases from V and 3 from J, leaving 14 bases between them. This CDR3 region has 14 residues.

This sequence joins TRBV5-6 and TRBJ1-6; D might be TRBD1 (6 bases). CDR3 size: 17 residues. Trimming left V 0 bases short and J 0 bases short, with 10 bases between. Per germline, CDR1 SGHDT and CDR2 YYEEEE. The CDR3 DNA sequence: TGTGCCAGCAGCTTGGACAGGGCTAGCTCCTATAATTCACCCCTCCACTTT. Its protein product is CASSLDRASSYNSPLHF. The full variable domain, completed using reference TRBV5-6 and TRBJ1-6, is DAGVTQSPTHLIKTRGQQVTLRCSPKSGHDTVSWYQQALGQGPQFIFQYYEEEERQRGNFPDRFSGHQFPNYSSELNVNALLLGDSALYLCASSLDRASSYNSPLHFGNGTRLTVT.